This note documents a single TCR beta chain sequence. What it recognizes is unknown. CD4+CD25+CD127- Tregs, CD4+CD25- non-Tregs, CD4 and CD8 cells were sorted. This sample was taken from a study of Tregs in tolerant kidney transplant recipients. Findings and limits, study-wide: Activated donor B cell expansion appeared to reveal the most relevant donor-specific TCRbeta repertoire. No direct test of biological reproducibility was done here.

This CDR3 has 14 amino acids. Trimming left V 6 bases short and J 1 base short, with 12 bases between. Germline values: CDR1 MNHEY, CDR2 SVGAGI. Data came from immunoSEQ multiplex PCR; TCRdb stores just in-frame clones and leaves some out. Of 110,000 or so clones listed, approximately 90% were seen once; the top ten hold less than 0.7%. Sequenced: CD4+ T cells from blood. This receptor was taken from a human donor in good health. The chain joins TRBV6-5 to TRBJ1-2; D possibly corresponds to TRBD1 (6 bases). Here the CDR3 DNA reads TGTGCCAGCAGGCCACCAGGGGATAACTATGGCTACACCTTC. The encoded protein is CASRPPGDNYGYTF.